Given below is one T cell receptor (beta chain) in context. The age range of participants was about 18 to 90 years, with residence in about 25 US areas. These data come from a study of blood T cell repertoires in COVID-19. Across the study: Cohort 3 recovered donors had two negative PCRs, clearance, or symptom resolution.

Authors' processing steps: Estimation of nucleated cell counts relied on the amplification of reference gene primers. The method was immunoSEQ multiplex PCR; TCRdb's version includes in-frame clones alone and lacks a portion of them. The DNA gave D and trimming, while V, J and clone size come from that table. The sample yields roughly 160,000 clones, roughly 78% seen once. This sequence was found in a woman aged 70-85 years in a cohort exposed to, infected with or recovered from COVID-19 (not recorded which). Sequenced input: PBMCs or T cells enriched from blood (not recorded which).

CDR3 region: CSASQRYEQYF. CDR3 DNA sequence: TGCAGTGCGTCCCAGCGCTACGAGCAGTACTTC. The J gene is TRBJ2-7, the V gene TRBV20-1; D is unresolved. The germline V gene encodes CDR1 DFQATT and CDR2 SNEGSKA (reference sequence). The length of the CDR3 is 11 residues. Trimming took off 6 bases at V and 3 bases at J, with 9 bases between the two ends.